This T cell receptor beta chain was recorded in a study of cytotoxic CD8 clonotypes in ibrutinib-treated CLL (dated by TCRdb to the early 2020s). As for the study more broadly: The cohort had about a dozen relapsed/refractory and approximately 14 treatment-naive patients; roughly 17 were IGHV unmutated. Partial responses were observed in about 25 patients and complete responses in 2; after a median follow-up of around 64 months, remission was maintained in 14 patients and progression was observed in approximately 12. Response samples were taken after a median of roughly eleven months on treatment, ranging from roughly 6 to 36 months. Samples averaged roughly 260,000 productive templates and tens of thousands of productive rearrangements. Longitudinal samples were available for about 30% of the roughly 90 trial participants. Cryopreserved peripheral blood mononuclear cells were collected at three points: before therapy, at response, and at either sustained remission or disease progression. All remission and progressive disease samples were collected while patients were still receiving ibrutinib. Findings and caveats that apply to the study as a whole: An increase in clonality was observed at ibrutinib response, with clonality remaining stable during sustained remission and falling back toward baseline at progression. Baseline clonality exceeded that of age-matched healthy donors and correlated strongly with circulating CD8+ T-cell counts. Public clonotypes were rare and either contracted or stayed stable during treatment, and the rise in clonality at ibrutinib response reflected the expansion of private clonotypes. Lymph node repertoires were not examined, and the timing of sampling was not matched between patients in sustained remission and those whose disease progressed.

The time point label, as the study defines it: approximately eleven months on ibrutinib. For TCR beta library preparation, approximately 2 micrograms of genomic DNA was extracted from cryopreserved PBMCs. Longitudinal blood samples from CLL patients on ibrutinib monotherapy were analyzed using high-throughput TCR beta sequencing. Patients were enrolled in a phase 2 open-label single-center ibrutinib monotherapy trial. Unmatched junction bases come to 6, with V trimmed by 0 bases and J by 10 bases. The CDR3, cysteine through phenylalanine, is 16 amino acids long. The DNA shown is the 48-base CDR3, in frame from base 1. As encoded in the germline V gene, CDR1 is LGHNA while CDR2 is YSLEER. As regards this clone: Its antigen is currently not known. Within one base of it there is no much larger clone, and no base qualities were kept.

Each clonotype received, on average, 10x coverage in deep resolution sequencing performed on a MiSeq, where the target depth lay between 1 in 1 million and 1 in 200,000 T cells. The immunoSEQ hsTCRB Kit was used to generate the TCR beta libraries. The original methods were these. Data were analyzed with ImmunoSEQ Data Assistant and ImmunoSEQ Analyzer, with V, D and J genes assigned per IMGT definitions. Clonality was computed as one minus normalized Shannon entropy of productive rearrangement frequencies, ranging from 0 to 1. Only overrepresented clonotypes making up at least 0.05% of each patient's repertoire were included in the public clonotype analysis. Some 13 age-matched healthy donor repertoires from immuneACCESS served as clonality controls. In its TCRdb copy, this immuneACCESS table keeps in-frame sequences only and misses some clones. Where compared with another copy, unresolved V genes explain less than half of these, and the others have no known cause. The D gene and trimming were derived from the DNA, and the V and J assignments and clone size from that table. Present in this sample are some 140,000 clones, about 91% of which were seen just once. Less than 14% of the sample goes to the ten largest clones.

Here the sequenced sample was PBMCs, taken after 12 months of ibrutinib treatment. This receptor chain uses TRBV4-3 and TRBJ2-1; TRBD2 fits 13 bases in the junction. This receptor was identified in a human donor with chronic lymphocytic leukemia. The DNA sequence is TGCGCCAGCAGCCAAGAAACTAGCGGGAGGGAGTGGGAGCAGTTCTTC. It is translated as CASSQETSGREWEQFF.